This TCR beta chain was identified in a study of blood T cell repertoires in COVID-19. Clones were read by immunoSEQ multiplex PCR, and TCRdb kept only the in-frame ones, dropping some. The table has approximately 290,000 clones, approximately 90% seen once; the top ten hold around 13%. The CDR3 consists of 15 residues. Looked up from germline, CDR1 is LGHDT and CDR2 is YNNKEL (reference sequence). Trimming cost V 3 bases and J 8 bases, with 17 bases left between them. This sequence joins TRBV3-1 (or the pseudogene TRBV3-2) and TRBJ2-1; maybe TRBD2 (6 bases). The receptor's source is a woman in her sixties or seventies with acute or convalescent COVID-19. The specimen sequenced was peripheral blood. Written as DNA, the CDR3 is TGTGCCAGCAGCCACGGGGGACGTACTCTTCATGAGCAGTTCTTC. Its translation is CASSHGGRTLHEQFF.